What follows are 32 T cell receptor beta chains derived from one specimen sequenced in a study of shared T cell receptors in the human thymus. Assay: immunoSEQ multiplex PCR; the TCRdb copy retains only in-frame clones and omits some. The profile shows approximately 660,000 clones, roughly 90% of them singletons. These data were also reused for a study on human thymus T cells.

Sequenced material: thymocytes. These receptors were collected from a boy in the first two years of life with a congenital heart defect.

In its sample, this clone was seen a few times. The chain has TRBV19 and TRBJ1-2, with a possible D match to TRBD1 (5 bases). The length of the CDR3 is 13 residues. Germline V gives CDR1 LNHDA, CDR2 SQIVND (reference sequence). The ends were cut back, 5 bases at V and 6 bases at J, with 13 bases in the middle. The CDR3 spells CASSREGLNGYTF. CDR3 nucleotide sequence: TGTGCCAGTAGTCGAGAGGGACTAAATGGCTACACCTTC.

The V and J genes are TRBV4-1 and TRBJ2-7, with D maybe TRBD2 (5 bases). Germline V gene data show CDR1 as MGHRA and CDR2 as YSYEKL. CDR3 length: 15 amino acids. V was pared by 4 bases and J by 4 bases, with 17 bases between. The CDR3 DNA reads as TGCGCCAGCAGCCCCGGACTTTCGGGTCCTTACGAGCAGTACTTC. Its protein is CASSPGLSGPYEQYF.

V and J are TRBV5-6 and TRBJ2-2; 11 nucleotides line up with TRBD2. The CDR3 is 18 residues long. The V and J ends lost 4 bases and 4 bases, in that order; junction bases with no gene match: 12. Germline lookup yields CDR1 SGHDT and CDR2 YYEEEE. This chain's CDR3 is CASSARLAGPLFTGELFF. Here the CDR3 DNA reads TGTGCCAGCAGCGCCAGACTAGCGGGGCCCCTTTTCACCGGGGAGCTGTTTTTT.

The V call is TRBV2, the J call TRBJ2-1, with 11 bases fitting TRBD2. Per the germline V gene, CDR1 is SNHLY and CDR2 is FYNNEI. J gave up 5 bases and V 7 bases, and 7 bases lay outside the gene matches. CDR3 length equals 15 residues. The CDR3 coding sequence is TGTGCCAGCATCATAGCGGGAGGGCCTCACAATGAGCAGTTCTTC. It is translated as CASIIAGGPHNEQFF.

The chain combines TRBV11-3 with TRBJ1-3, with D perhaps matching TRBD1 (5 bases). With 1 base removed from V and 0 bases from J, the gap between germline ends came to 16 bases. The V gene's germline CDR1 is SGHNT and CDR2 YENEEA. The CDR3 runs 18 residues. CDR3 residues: CASSLATDPPSSGNTIYF. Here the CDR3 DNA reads TGTGCCAGCAGCTTAGCGACAGATCCCCCCTCCTCTGGAAACACCATATATTTT. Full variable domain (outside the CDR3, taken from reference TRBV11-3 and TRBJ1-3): EAGVVQSPRYKIIEKKQPVAFWCNPISGHNTLYWYLQNLGQGPELLIRYENEEAVDDSQLPKDRFSAERLKGVDSTLKIQPAELGDSAVYLCASSLATDPPSSGNTIYFGEGSWLTVV.

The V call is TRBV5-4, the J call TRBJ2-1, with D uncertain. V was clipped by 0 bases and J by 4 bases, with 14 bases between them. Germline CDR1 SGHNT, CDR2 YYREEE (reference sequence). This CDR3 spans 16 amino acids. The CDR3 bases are TGTGCCAGCAGCTTGGATAGCTCAAAGATATACAATGAGCAGTTCTTC. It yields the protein CASSLDSSKIYNEQFF.

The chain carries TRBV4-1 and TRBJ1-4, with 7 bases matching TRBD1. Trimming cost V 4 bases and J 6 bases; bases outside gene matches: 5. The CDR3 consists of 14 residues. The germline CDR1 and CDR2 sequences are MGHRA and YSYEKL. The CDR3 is CASSPDRDDEKLFF. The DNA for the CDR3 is TGCGCCAGCAGCCCCGACAGGGATGATGAAAAACTGTTTTTT.

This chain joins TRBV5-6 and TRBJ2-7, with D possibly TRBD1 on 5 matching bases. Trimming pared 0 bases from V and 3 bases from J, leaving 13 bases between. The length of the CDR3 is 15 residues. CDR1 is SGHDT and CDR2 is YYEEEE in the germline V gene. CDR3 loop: CASSLVRYRSYEQYF. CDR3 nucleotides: TGTGCCAGCAGCTTGGTCAGATACAGGAGCTACGAGCAGTACTTC. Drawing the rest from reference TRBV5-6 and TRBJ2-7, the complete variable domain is DAGVTQSPTHLIKTRGQQVTLRCSPKSGHDTVSWYQQALGQGPQFIFQYYEEEERQRGNFPDRFSGHQFPNYSSELNVNALLLGDSALYLCASSLVRYRSYEQYFGPGTRLTVT.

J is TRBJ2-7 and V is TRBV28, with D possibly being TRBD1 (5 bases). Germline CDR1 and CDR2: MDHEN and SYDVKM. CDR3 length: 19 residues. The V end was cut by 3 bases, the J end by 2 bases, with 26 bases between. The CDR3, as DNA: TGTGCCAGCAGTTTCCTCAAGCTCAAGACAGCTTCGACCCCCTACGAGCAGTACTTC. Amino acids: CASSFLKLKTASTPYEQYF.

The CDR3: CASSLGAGSGADTQYF. The CDR3 region has the DNA TGTGCCAGCAGCTTAGGGGCGGGAAGTGGTGCGGATACGCAGTATTTT. The rearrangement uses TRBV7-9 and TRBJ2-3; D possibly corresponds to TRBD2 (6 bases). Trimming stripped 1 base from V and 6 bases from J, with 17 bases between. CDR1 and CDR2 from the germline V gene are SEHNR and FQNEAQ (reference sequence). The length of the CDR3 is 16 residues.

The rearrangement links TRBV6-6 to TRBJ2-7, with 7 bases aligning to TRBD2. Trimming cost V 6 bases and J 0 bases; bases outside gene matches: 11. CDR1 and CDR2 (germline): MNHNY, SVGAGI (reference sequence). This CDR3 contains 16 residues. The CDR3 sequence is CASSPDTSALSYEQYF. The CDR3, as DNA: TGTGCCAGCAGCCCCGACACTAGCGCCCTCTCCTACGAGCAGTACTTC.

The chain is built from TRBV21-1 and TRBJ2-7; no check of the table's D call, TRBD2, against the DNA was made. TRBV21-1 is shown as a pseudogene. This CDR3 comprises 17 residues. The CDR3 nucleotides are TGTGCCAGCAGCAAGACCCTCCTAGCGGGCTATTCCTACGAGCAGTACTTC. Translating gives CASSKTLLAGYSYEQYF.

The DNA for the CDR3 is TGTGCCAGCAGCGCACCCGGGACAGAGTATGAAAAACTGTTTTTT. It codes for CASSAPGTEYEKLFF. V is TRBV14 and J is TRBJ1-4; 7 positions agree with TRBD1. This CDR3 is 15 amino acids long. The germline V gene has CDR1 SGHDN and CDR2 FVKESK. Trimming cost V 5 bases and J 6 bases; bases outside gene matches: 9.

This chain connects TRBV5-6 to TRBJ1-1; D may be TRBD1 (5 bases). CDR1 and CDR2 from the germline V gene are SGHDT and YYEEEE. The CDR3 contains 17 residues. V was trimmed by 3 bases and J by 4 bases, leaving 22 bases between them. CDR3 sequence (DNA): TGTGCCAGCAGCTCGGGGGGGTGGAGGGTATTGGGCACTGAAGCTTTCTTT. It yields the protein CASSSGGWRVLGTEAFF.

CDR3 coding DNA: TGTGCCAGCAGCGTAGAACTAGCGGGGGGCTCGGGCACAGATACGCAGTATTTT. This encodes CASSVELAGGSGTDTQYF. The gene calls are TRBV9 and TRBJ2-3; 12 bases are shared with TRBD2. CDR1 and CDR2 (germline): SGDLS, YYNGEE. V trimming: 0 bases; J trimming: 1 base; junction bases outside the gene matches: 6. The CDR3 has 18 residues. The complete variable domain, with remaining parts taken from reference TRBV9 and TRBJ2-3, reads DSGVTQTPKHLITATGQRVTLRCSPRSGDLSVYWYQQSLDQGLQFLIQYYNGEERAKGNILERFSAQQFPDLHSELNLSSLELGDSALYFCASSVELAGGSGTDTQYFGPGTRLTVL.

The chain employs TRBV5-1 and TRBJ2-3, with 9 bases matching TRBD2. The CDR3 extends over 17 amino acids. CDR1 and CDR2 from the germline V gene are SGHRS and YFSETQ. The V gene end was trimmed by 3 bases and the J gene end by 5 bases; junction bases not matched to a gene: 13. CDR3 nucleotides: TGCGCCAGCAGCTCAGGGACTAGCCTGGCAGTGAGAGATACGCAGTATTTT. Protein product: CASSSGTSLAVRDTQYF.

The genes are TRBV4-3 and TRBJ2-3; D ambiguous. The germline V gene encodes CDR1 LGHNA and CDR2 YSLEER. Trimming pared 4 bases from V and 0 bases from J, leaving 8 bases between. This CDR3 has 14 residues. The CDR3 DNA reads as TGCGCCAGCAGCCTCGACTCTAGCACAGATACGCAGTATTTT. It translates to CASSLDSSTDTQYF.

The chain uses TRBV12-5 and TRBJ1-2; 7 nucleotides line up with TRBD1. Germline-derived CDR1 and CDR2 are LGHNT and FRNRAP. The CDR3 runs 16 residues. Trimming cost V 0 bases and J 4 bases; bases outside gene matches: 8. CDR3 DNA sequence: TGTGCTAGTGGTTTGGTACGCGACAGGGAAACCTATGGCTACACCTTC. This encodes CASGLVRDRETYGYTF.

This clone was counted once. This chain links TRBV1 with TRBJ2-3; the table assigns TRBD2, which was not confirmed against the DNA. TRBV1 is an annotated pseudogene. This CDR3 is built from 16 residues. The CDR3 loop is CTSSPARGRARDTQYF. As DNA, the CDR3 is TGCACCAGCAGCCCCGCACGCGGGAGGGCAAGAGATACGCAGTATTTT.

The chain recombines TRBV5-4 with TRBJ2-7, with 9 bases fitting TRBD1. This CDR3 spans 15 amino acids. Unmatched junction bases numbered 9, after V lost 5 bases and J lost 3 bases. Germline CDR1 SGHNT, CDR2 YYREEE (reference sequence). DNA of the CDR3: TGTGCCAGCAGTGGCCCGGGACAGGGCCACTACGAGCAGTACTTC. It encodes CASSGPGQGHYEQYF.

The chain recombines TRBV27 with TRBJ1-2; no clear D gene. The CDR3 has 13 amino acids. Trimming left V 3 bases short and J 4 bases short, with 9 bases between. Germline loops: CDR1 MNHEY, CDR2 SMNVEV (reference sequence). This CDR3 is CASSFTLGYGYTF. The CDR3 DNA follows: TGTGCCAGCAGTTTTACCCTCGGCTATGGCTACACCTTC.

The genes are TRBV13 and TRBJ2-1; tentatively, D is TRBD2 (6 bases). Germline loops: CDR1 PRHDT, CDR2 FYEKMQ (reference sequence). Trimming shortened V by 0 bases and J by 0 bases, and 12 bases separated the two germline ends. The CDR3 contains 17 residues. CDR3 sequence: CASSLGRHGSSYNEQFF. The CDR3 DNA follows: TGTGCCAGCAGCTTAGGCCGACACGGGAGCTCCTACAATGAGCAGTTCTTC.

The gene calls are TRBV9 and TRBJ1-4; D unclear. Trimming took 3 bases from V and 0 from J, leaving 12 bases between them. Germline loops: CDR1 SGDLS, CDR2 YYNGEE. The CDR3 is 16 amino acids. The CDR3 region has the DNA TGTGCCAGCAGCGCGGACTCCCCACCAACTAATGAAAAACTGTTTTTT. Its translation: CASSADSPPTNEKLFF. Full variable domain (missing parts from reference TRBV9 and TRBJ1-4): DSGVTQTPKHLITATGQRVTLRCSPRSGDLSVYWYQQSLDQGLQFLIQYYNGEERAKGNILERFSAQQFPDLHSELNLSSLELGDSALYFCASSADSPPTNEKLFFGSGTQLSVL.

In nucleotides, the CDR3 is TGTGCCAGCAGTGATAGGACTAGCGTAAACTACAATGAGCAGTTCTTC. Translating it yields CASSDRTSVNYNEQFF. V gene TRBV2 combines with J gene TRBJ2-1; 9 bases are shared with TRBD2. J lost 3 bases, V lost 3 bases, and 6 bases had no gene match. The CDR3 length is 16 residues. Germline-derived CDR1 and CDR2 are SNHLY and FYNNEI.

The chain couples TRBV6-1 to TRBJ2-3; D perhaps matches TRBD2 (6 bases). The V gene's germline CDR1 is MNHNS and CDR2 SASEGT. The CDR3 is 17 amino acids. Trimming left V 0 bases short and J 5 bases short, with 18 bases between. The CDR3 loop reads CASSEALGSGELDTQYF. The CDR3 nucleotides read TGTGCCAGCAGTGAAGCGCTTGGTAGCGGAGAGTTAGATACGCAGTATTTT.

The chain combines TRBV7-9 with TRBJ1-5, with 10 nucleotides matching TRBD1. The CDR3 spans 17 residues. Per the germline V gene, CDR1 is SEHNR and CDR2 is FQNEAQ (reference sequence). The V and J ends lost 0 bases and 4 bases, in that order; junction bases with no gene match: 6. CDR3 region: CASSLARTGGLNQPQHF. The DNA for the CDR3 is TGTGCCAGCAGCTTAGCCCGGACAGGGGGGCTTAATCAGCCCCAGCATTTT.

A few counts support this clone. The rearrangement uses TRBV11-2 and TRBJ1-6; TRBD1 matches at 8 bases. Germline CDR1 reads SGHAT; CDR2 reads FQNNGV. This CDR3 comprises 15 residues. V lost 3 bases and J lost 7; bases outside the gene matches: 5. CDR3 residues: CASSFPTGENSPLHF. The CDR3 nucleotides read TGTGCCAGCAGCTTCCCGACAGGGGAGAATTCACCCCTCCACTTT.

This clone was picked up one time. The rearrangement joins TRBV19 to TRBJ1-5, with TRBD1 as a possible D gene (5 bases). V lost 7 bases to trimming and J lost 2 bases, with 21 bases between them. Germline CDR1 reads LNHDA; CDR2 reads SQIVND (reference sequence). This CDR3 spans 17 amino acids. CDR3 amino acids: CASTPHGGRGGNQPQHF. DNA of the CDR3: TGTGCCAGTACCCCCCACGGCGGGAGAGGGGGCAATCAGCCCCAGCATTTT.

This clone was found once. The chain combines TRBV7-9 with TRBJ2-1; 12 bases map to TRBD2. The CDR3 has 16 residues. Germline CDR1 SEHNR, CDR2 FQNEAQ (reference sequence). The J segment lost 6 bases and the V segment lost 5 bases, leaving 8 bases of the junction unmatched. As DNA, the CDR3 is TGTGCCAGCAGCCCCTCTAGCGGGAGGGCCGGCAATGAGCAGTTCTTC. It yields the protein CASSPSSGRAGNEQFF.

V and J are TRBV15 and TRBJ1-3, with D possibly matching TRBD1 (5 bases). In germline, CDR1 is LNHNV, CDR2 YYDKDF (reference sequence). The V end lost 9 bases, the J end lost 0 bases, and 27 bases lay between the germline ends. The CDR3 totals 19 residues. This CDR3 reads CATSGEADVAGLSGNTIYF. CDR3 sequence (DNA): TGTGCCACTTCGGGGGAAGCAGACGTTGCGGGTCTCTCTGGAAACACCATATATTTT.

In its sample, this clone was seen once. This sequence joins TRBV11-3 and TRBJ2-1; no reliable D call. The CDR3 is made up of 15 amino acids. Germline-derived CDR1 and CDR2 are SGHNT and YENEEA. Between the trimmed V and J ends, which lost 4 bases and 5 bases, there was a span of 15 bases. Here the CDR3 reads CASSSRGKPHNEQFF. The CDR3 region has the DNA TGTGCCAGCAGCTCTCGAGGCAAACCCCACAATGAGCAGTTCTTC.

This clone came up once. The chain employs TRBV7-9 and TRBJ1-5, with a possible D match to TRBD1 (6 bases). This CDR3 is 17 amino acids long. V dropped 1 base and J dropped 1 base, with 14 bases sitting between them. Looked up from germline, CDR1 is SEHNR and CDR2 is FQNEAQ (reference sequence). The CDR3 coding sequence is TGTGCCAGCAGCTTAGTTGGCAGCGGGGGCAGCAATCAGCCCCAGCATTTT. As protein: CASSLVGSGGSNQPQHF.